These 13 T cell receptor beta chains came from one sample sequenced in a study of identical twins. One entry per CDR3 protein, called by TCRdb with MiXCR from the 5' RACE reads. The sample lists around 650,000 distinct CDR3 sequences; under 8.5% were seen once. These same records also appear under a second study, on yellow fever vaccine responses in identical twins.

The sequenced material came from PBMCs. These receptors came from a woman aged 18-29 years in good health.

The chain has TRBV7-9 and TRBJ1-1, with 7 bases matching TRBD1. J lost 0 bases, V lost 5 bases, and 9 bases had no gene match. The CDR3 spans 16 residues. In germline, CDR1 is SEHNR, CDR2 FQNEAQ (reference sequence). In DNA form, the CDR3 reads TGTGCCAGCAGCCAGGGGGGGGGATCAATGAACACTGAAGCTTTCTTT. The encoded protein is CASSQGGGSMNTEAFF.

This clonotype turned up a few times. CDR3 sequence: CASSPGTPAPLHF. The CDR3 nucleotides read TGTGCCAGCTCACCCGGGACACCGGCACCCCTCCACTTT. This chain uses TRBV18 with TRBJ1-6; a weak D match, TRBD1 (6 bases). Germline loops: CDR1 KGHSH, CDR2 LQKENI. The CDR3 covers 13 residues. The V end lost 3 bases, the J end lost 11 bases, and 11 bases lay between the germline ends. The full variable domain, in which reference TRBV18 and TRBJ1-6 provide the parts outside the CDR3, is NAGVMQNPRHLVRRRGQEARLRCSPMKGHSHVYWYRQLPEEGLKFMVYLQKENIIDESGMPKERFSAEFPKEGPSILRIQQVVRGDSAAYFCASSPGTPAPLHFGNGTRLTVT.

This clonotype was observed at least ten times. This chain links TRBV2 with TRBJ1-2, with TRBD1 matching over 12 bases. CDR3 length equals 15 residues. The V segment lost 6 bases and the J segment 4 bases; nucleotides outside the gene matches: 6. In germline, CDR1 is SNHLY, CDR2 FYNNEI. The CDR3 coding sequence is TGTGCCAGCAGCGGGACAGGGGGCAGTGGCTATGGCTACACCTTC. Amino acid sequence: CASSGTGGSGYGYTF. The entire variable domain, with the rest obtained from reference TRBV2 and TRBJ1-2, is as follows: EPEVTQTPSHQVTQMGQEVILRCVPISNHLYFYWYRQILGQKVEFLVSFYNNEISEKSEIFDDQFSVERPDGSNFTLKIRSTKLEDSAMYFCASSGTGGSGYGYTFGSGTRLTVV.

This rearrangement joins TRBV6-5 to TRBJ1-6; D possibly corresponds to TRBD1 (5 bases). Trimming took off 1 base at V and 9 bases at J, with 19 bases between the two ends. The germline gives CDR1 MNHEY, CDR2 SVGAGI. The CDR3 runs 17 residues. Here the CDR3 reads CASSYLVGGGMGSPLHF. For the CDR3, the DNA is TGTGCCAGCAGTTACTTGGTCGGGGGGGGTATGGGTTCACCCCTCCACTTT.

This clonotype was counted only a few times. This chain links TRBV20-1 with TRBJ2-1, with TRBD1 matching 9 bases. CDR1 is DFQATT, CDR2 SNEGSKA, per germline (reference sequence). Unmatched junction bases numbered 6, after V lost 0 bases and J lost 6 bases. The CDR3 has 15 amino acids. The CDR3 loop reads CSARDEQGAGNEQFF. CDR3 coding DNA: TGCAGTGCTAGAGATGAACAGGGGGCAGGCAATGAGCAGTTCTTC.

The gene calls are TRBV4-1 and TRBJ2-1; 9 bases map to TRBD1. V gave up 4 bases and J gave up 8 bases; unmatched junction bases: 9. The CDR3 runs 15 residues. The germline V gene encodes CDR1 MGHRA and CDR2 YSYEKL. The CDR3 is CASSRGTGYRDEQFF. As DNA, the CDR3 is TGCGCCAGCAGCCGAGGGACAGGGTACCGGGATGAGCAGTTCTTC.

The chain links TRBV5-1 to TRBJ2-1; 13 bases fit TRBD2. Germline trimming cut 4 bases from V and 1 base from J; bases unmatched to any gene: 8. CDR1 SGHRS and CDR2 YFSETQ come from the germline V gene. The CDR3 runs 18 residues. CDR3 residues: CASSPGLAGATSYNEQFF. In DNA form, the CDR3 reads TGCGCCAGCAGCCCAGGACTAGCGGGAGCGACGTCCTACAATGAGCAGTTCTTC.

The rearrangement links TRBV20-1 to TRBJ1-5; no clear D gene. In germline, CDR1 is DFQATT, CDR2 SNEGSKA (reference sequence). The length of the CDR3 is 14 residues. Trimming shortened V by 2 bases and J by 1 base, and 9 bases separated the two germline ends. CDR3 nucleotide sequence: TGCAGTGCTAGAAAGGGAAAAAGCAATCAGCCCCAGCATTTT. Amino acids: CSARKGKSNQPQHF.

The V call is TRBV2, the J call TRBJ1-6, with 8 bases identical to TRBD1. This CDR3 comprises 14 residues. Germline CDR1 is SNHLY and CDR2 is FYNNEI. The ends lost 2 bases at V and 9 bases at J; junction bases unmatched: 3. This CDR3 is CASSERTGFSPLHF. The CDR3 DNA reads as TGTGCCAGCAGTGAACGGACAGGGTTTTCACCCCTCCACTTT. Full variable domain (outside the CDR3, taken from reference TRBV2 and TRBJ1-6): EPEVTQTPSHQVTQMGQEVILRCVPISNHLYFYWYRQILGQKVEFLVSFYNNEISEKSEIFDDQFSVERPDGSNFTLKIRSTKLEDSAMYFCASSERTGFSPLHFGNGTRLTVT.

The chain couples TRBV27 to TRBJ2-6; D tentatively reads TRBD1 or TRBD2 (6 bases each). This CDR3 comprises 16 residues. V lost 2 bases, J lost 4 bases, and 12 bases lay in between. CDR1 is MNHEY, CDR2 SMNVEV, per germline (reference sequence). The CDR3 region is CASSLQGGMGANVLTF. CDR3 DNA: TGTGCCAGCAGTTTACAAGGGGGGATGGGGGCCAACGTCCTGACTTTC.

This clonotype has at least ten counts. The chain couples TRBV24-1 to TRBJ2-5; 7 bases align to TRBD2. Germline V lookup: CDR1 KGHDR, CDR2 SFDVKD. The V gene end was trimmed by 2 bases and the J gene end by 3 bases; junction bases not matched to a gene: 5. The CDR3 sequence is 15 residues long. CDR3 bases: TGTGCCACCAGTGATTCTCGGGGGGTTGAAGAGACCCAGTACTTC. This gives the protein CATSDSRGVEETQYF.

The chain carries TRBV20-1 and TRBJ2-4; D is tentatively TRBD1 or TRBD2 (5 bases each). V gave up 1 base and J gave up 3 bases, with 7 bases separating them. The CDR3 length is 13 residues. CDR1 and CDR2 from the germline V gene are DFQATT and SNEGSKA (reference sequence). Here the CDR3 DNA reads TGCAGTGCTAGAGTGGGGGACAAAAACATTCAGTACTTC. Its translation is CSARVGDKNIQYF.

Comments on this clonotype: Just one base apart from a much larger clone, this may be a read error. The CDR3 loop reads CASSDPDRPRTEASF. CDR3 in DNA: TGCGCCAGCAGCGATCCGGACAGGCCAAGGACTGAAGCTTCCTTT. The rearrangement uses TRBV5-1 and TRBJ1-1, with TRBD1 identical over 7 bases. CDR3 length: 15 residues. Germline assignment: CDR1 SGHRS and CDR2 YFSETQ.